The T cell receptor (beta chain) described here comes from a study of cytomegalovirus exposure and HLA in healthy donors. Primers included in the PCR were 60 Vbeta and 13 Jbeta primers. Authors' methods: Later work found tens of millions of unique TCR beta chains, with about 10 million shared. Assay used: immunoSEQ multiplex PCR; TCRdb lists only in-frame clones, some missing. V, J and clone size derive from that table, while D and trimming were established from the DNA sequence. The data show roughly 120,000 clones, 80% seen once. Study-wide results and limits: In a later analysis, productive TCRs from donors in an Asian-associated ancestry cluster reportedly carried fewer N-insertions than the cohort mean. Some V segments (TRBV6-2 and TRBV6-3 among them) were excluded as indistinguishable. The authors later found most CMV-associated TCR beta chains appeared HLA-restricted.

As regards this clone: Its antigen is not identified.

Germline CDR1 and CDR2: PRHDT and FYEKMQ (reference sequence). The V end lost 3 bases, the J end lost 2 bases, and 8 bases lay between the germline ends. This CDR3 contains 13 residues. The genes are TRBV13 and TRBJ2-7; possibly TRBD1 for D (6 bases). Sequencing used PBMCs. This TCR was sampled from a male donor in good health and CMV-seronegative. The CDR3 sequence is CASSLTGTYEQYF. CDR3 sequence (DNA): TGTGCCAGCAGCTTGACAGGAACCTACGAGCAGTACTTC.